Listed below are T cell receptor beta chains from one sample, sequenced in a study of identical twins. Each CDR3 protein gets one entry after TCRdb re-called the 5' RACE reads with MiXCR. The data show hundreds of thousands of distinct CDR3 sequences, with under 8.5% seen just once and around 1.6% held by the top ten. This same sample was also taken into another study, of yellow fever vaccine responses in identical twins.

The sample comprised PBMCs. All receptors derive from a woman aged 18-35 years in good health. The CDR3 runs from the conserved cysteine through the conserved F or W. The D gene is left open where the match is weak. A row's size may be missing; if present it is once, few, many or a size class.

CDR3 protein: CASSPGTLQEGTQYF
CDR3 DNA: TGTGCCAGCAGCCCAGGGACACTTCAAGAAGGGACCCAGTACTTC
J gene: TRBJ2-5
V gene: TRBV7-7
D gene: .
clone size: few

CDR3 protein: CSARGQGRTEAFF
CDR3 DNA: TGCAGTGCGAGGGGGCAGGGAAGGACTGAAGCTTTCTTT
J gene: TRBJ1-1
V gene: TRBV20-1
D gene: TRBD1
clone size: few

CDR3 protein: CSVRFSGSSYNEQFF
CDR3 DNA: TGCAGCGTTCGCTTTAGCGGTAGCTCCTACAATGAGCAGTTCTTC
J gene: TRBJ2-1
V gene: TRBV29-1
D gene: .
clone size: few

CDR3 protein: CASSYSERPSSYNSPLHF
CDR3 DNA: TGTGCCAGCAGTTACTCGGAAAGGCCAAGCTCCTATAATTCACCCCTCCACTTT
J gene: TRBJ1-6
V gene: TRBV6-5
D gene: .
clone size: .

CDR3 protein: CASSQAWRGGGTDTQYF
CDR3 DNA: TGCGCCAGCAGCCAAGCTTGGCGGGGGGGAGGCACAGATACGCAGTATTTT
J gene: TRBJ2-3
V gene: TRBV4-1
D gene: TRBD2
clone size: .

CDR3 protein: CASSLEVRTSYNEQFF
CDR3 DNA: TGCGCCAGCAGCTTGGAGGTACGGACTTCCTACAATGAGCAGTTCTTC
J gene: TRBJ2-1
V gene: TRBV5-1
D gene: .
clone size: many

CDR3 protein: CSVYGPTAEQFF
CDR3 DNA: TGCAGCGTCTATGGGCCGACGGCGGAGCAGTTCTTC
J gene: TRBJ2-1
V gene: TRBV29-1
D gene: .
clone size: many

CDR3 protein: CASRTGQRNSPLHF
CDR3 DNA: TGTGCCAGCAGAACTGGACAGCGGAATTCACCCCTCCACTTT
J gene: TRBJ1-6
V gene: TRBV27
D gene: .
clone size: few

CDR3 protein: CASMSGSNTGELFF
CDR3 DNA: TGTGCCAGCATGAGCGGGTCGAACACCGGGGAGCTGTTTTTT
J gene: TRBJ2-2
V gene: TRBV28
D gene: .
clone size: few

CDR3 protein: CASSLAQSGYTF
CDR3 DNA: TGTGCCAGCAGCTTAGCGCAATCTGGCTACACCTTC
J gene: TRBJ1-2
V gene: TRBV7-9
D gene: .
clone size: few

CDR3 protein: CASSPFSGTDIGEQFF
CDR3 DNA: TGTGCCAGCAGCCCATTCTCCGGGACCGATATAGGTGAGCAGTTCTTC
J gene: TRBJ2-1
V gene: TRBV4-2
D gene: .
clone size: few

CDR3 protein: CATSDHAGNTGELFF
CDR3 DNA: TGTGCCACCAGTGACCACGCAGGGAACACCGGGGAGCTGTTTTTT
J gene: TRBJ2-2
V gene: TRBV24-1
D gene: .
clone size: .

CDR3 protein: CASSLTGTNTGELFF
CDR3 DNA: TGTGCCAGCAGCTTGACCGGGACTAACACCGGGGAGCTGTTTTTT
J gene: TRBJ2-2
V gene: TRBV2
D gene: .
clone size: many

CDR3 protein: CSVVGQGRYEQYF
CDR3 DNA: TGCAGCGTTGTGGGACAGGGGCGGTACGAGCAGTACTTC
J gene: TRBJ2-7
V gene: TRBV29-1
D gene: TRBD1
clone size: few

CDR3 protein: CASSSSISETQYF
CDR3 DNA: TGTGCCAGCAGTTCGTCGATTAGTGAGACCCAGTACTTC
J gene: TRBJ2-5
V gene: TRBV6-5
D gene: .
clone size: many

CDR3 protein: CASRQGQNNEKLFF
CDR3 DNA: TGTGCCAGCAGACAAGGACAGAATAATGAAAAACTGTTTTTT
J gene: TRBJ1-4
V gene: TRBV6-1
D gene: .
clone size: many

CDR3 protein: CASRGLAGLYNEQFF
CDR3 DNA: TGTGCCAGCAGAGGCCTAGCGGGCCTCTACAATGAGCAGTTCTTC
J gene: TRBJ2-1
V gene: TRBV11-2
D gene: TRBD2
clone size: many

CDR3 protein: CSARNKQGAGTEAFF
CDR3 DNA: TGCAGTGCTAGAAACAAGCAGGGGGCGGGAACTGAAGCTTTCTTT
J gene: TRBJ1-1
V gene: TRBV20-1
D gene: TRBD1
clone size: many